This T cell receptor beta chain was sequenced for a study of memory CD4+ T cells and cytomegalovirus serostatus. Overall study: Of the healthy Belgian adults, 9 or 10 were CMV seropositive and 24 seronegative. General observations from the study: The CMV-associated TCR signature appears largely within the CD4+ memory repertoire. Median bootstrapped AUC for CMV status was just over 0.94 originally, around 0.91 US-trained.

The sort gate was single viable CD3+CD4+CD8-CD45RO+ cells for memory CD4+ T cells. This clone has more than one count but fewer than ten. Antigen unknown. The CDR3 runs 15 residues. Germline CDR1 reads MNHEY; CDR2 reads SVGAGI. Trimming shortened V by 6 bases and J by 0 bases, and 11 bases separated the two germline ends. Sequenced by immunoSEQ multiplex PCR; TCRdb stores in-frame clones only, minus some. The table has some 60,000 clones, about 68% seen once; the top ten hold around 2.7%. Sequenced input: memory CD4+ T cells from blood. This clonotype was obtained from an adult in good health and CMV-seropositive. V is TRBV6-5 and J is TRBJ1-4; no reliable D call. CDR3 sequence: CASSYNTATNEKLFF. CDR3 coding DNA: TGTGCCAGCAGCTATAACACGGCAACTAATGAAAAACTGTTTTTT.